Below, 26 T cell receptor beta chains from the same sample are listed, as sequenced in a study of T cells after yellow fever vaccination (dated by TCRdb to between 2018 and 2021). The sample's treatment or condition label, in plain terms: live attenuated yellow fever vaccine strain. Library preparation was by 5' RACE. Sequencing used an Illumina NovaSeq 6000. TCRdb trimmed the raw reads at Q25, called clones with MiXCR and kept productive beta chains. Each CDR3 protein gets just one entry, which takes the most common genes and DNA from the rows behind it. Recorded for this sample are more than 300,000 distinct CDR3 sequences; over 8.5% of them occurred a single time. The top ten constitute about 3% of the sample. The input for sequencing was CD4+ T cells sorted from PBMCs, taken 45 days after the yellow fever booster vaccination. These receptor sequences come from a man between 18 and 29 years old who received the YFV17D yellow fever vaccine.

V usage is TRBV6-1 and J usage is TRBJ1-5; D remains unclear. The CDR3 contains 16 residues. The V and J ends lost 7 bases and 4 bases respectively, with 20 bases between them. CDR1 is MNHNS and CDR2 is SASEGT in the germline V gene. In DNA form, the CDR3 reads TGTGCCAGCAAAGTAGGCACCCCAGTCGGAAATCAGCCCCAGCATTTT. Residues: CASKVGTPVGNQPQHF.

V and J are TRBV2 and TRBJ2-3; TRBD2 matches at 10 bases. CDR3 length: 18 amino acids. Germline-derived CDR1 and CDR2 are SNHLY and FYNNEI. The V gene end was trimmed by 4 bases and the J gene end by 0 bases; junction bases not matched to a gene: 10. As DNA, the CDR3 is TGTGCCAGCAGTGCGGCTAGGACTAGCGGACCTAGCACAGATACGCAGTATTTT. It encodes CASSAARTSGPSTDTQYF.

This chain joins TRBV6-1 and TRBJ2-1; D is ambiguous. The CDR3 runs to 13 residues. Germline lookup yields CDR1 MNHNS and CDR2 SASEGT. Trimming stripped 2 bases from V and 7 bases from J, with 9 bases between. The CDR3 sequence: CASSEYHGNEQFF. CDR3 in DNA: TGTGCCAGCAGTGAATATCATGGAAATGAGCAGTTCTTC.

This clonotype has a handful of counts. V is TRBV6-5 and J is TRBJ1-1, with a tentative D call TRBD1 (5 bases). Germline V gene sequence: CDR1 MNHEY, CDR2 SVGAGI. The length of the CDR3 is 12 residues. V lost 7 bases and J lost 11, with 17 bases in between. CDR3 residues: CASMYRGGAAFF. The CDR3 DNA reads TGTGCCAGCATGTACCGTGGGGGAGCCGCTTTCTTT.

The chain couples TRBV19 to TRBJ2-2; D remains ambiguous. The CDR3 has 14 residues. V shed 3 bases and J shed 5 bases, with 10 bases lying between them. CDR1 is LNHDA, CDR2 SQIVND, per germline (reference sequence). CDR3 sequence reads: CASSILVETGELFF. As DNA, the CDR3 is TGTGCCAGTAGTATTCTAGTTGAGACCGGGGAGCTGTTTTTT.

V gene TRBV5-1 combines with J gene TRBJ1-4, with TRBD1 as a possible D gene (5 bases). This CDR3 has 15 residues. Per germline, CDR1 SGHRS and CDR2 YFSETQ. The V gene lost 4 bases and the J gene lost 7 bases, with 17 bases spanning the gap. The CDR3 DNA follows: TGCGCCAGCAGCCGCGACGGGACCCGGGTTGAAAAACTGTTTTTT. Translated: CASSRDGTRVEKLFF.

This clonotype was counted only a few times. The rearrangement links TRBV6-4 to TRBJ2-7; 7 bases fit TRBD1. In germline, CDR1 is MRHNA, CDR2 SNTAGT. The CDR3 runs to 16 residues. After removal of 4 bases from V and 5 bases from J, the junction contained 14 bases not matched to a gene. The CDR3, as DNA: TGTGCCAGCAGTGCCAAGCCTCCGGGACAGAGTAACGAGCAGTACGTC. Translating it yields CASSAKPPGQSNEQYV.

This clonotype has just a few counts. The chain joins TRBV5-8 to TRBJ1-5, with D hard to call. The CDR3 is made up of 14 amino acids. Germline V gene data show CDR1 as SGHTS and CDR2 as YDEGEE. Trimming pared 6 bases from V and 2 bases from J, leaving 12 bases between. The CDR3 here is CASTGWRGNQPQHF. The CDR3 DNA follows: TGTGCCAGCACCGGTTGGAGAGGCAATCAGCCCCAGCATTTT.

This clonotype occurred many times. The chain links TRBV18 to TRBJ1-2; D call uncertain. The CDR3 is made up of 19 amino acids. V shed 1 base and J shed 0 bases, with 21 bases lying between them. Germline V gives CDR1 KGHSH, CDR2 LQKENI. For the CDR3, the DNA is TGTGCCAGCTCACCACTACCCCCGGCAAGAGACCTTTCTAACTATGGCTACACCTTC. It translates to CASSPLPPARDLSNYGYTF.

This clonotype turned up a few times. The rearrangement joins TRBV20-1 to TRBJ1-5; 9 bases fit TRBD1. CDR3 length: 13 amino acids. CDR1 and CDR2 from the germline V gene are DFQATT and SNEGSKA (reference sequence). The DNA of the CDR3 is TGCAGCGCCTGGGACAGGGCCAATCAGCCCCAGCATTTT. Protein sequence: CSAWDRANQPQHF.

The table lists this clonotype with a few counts. The CDR3 coding sequence is TGTGCCAGCTCCTCCGGTGGCGGGACAGGGAGCTATGGCTACACCTTC. This encodes CASSSGGGTGSYGYTF. The V gene is TRBV28, the J gene TRBJ1-2; 9 bases match TRBD1. The CDR3 runs 16 residues. The V and J ends lost 8 bases and 4 bases, in that order; junction bases with no gene match: 14. From germline, CDR1 is MDHEN and CDR2 SYDVKM.

The chain carries TRBV20-1 and TRBJ2-7, with D tentatively TRBD1 (6 bases). The germline gives CDR1 DFQATT, CDR2 SNEGSKA (reference sequence). Trimming removed 1 base from V and 4 bases from J, with 8 bases in between. This CDR3 has 12 amino acids. CDR3 nucleotides: TGCAGTGCTAGAGGGACAGCTTACGAGCAGTACGTC. Its translation: CSARGTAYEQYV.

This clonotype showed up just a few times. The chain has TRBV28 and TRBJ1-5; 9 bases match TRBD1. The V segment lost 6 bases and the J segment 5 bases; nucleotides outside the gene matches: 5. This CDR3 contains 14 residues. Germline assignment: CDR1 MDHEN and CDR2 SYDVKM. CDR3 sequence reads: CASSSGQGDQPQHF. The CDR3 DNA reads TGTGCCAGCAGCTCGGGACAGGGTGATCAGCCCCAGCATTTT.

This clonotype was recorded many times. The rearrangement uses TRBV5-5 and TRBJ2-7, with 9 bases matching TRBD1. The J segment lost 4 bases and the V segment lost 0 bases, leaving 8 bases of the junction unmatched. CDR3 length: 16 amino acids. Germline CDR1 SGHKS, CDR2 YYEKEE (reference sequence). The CDR3 region has the DNA TGTGCCAGCAGCTTGGTCCCGGGACAGGGAGAATACGAGCAGTACTTC. It codes for CASSLVPGQGEYEQYF. The entire variable domain, with the rest obtained from reference TRBV5-5 and TRBJ2-7, is as follows: DAGVTQSPTHLIKTRGQQVTLRCSPISGHKSVSWYQQVLGQGPQFIFQYYEKEERGRGNFPDRFSARQFPNYSSELNVNALLLGDSALYLCASSLVPGQGEYEQYFGPGTRLTVT.

This clonotype has more than one count but fewer than ten. The chain has TRBV7-2 and TRBJ2-3, with D uncertain. Germline CDR1 SGHTA, CDR2 FQGNSA. Trimming left V 10 bases short and J 0 bases short, with 11 bases between. The CDR3 sequence is 13 residues long. CDR3 DNA sequence: TGTGCCACTAGGCTCAGGAGCACAGATACGCAGTATTTT. Protein: CATRLRSTDTQYF.

The chain has TRBV6-6 and TRBJ1-5; the match to TRBD1 covers 8 bases. V shed 6 bases, J shed 7 bases, and the junction held 11 bases outside the gene matches. Germline V gene sequence: CDR1 MNHNY, CDR2 SVGAGI (reference sequence). The CDR3 contains 15 residues. The CDR3 loop is CASRPRRAGGQPQHF. CDR3 coding DNA: TGTGCCAGCAGGCCTCGGCGGGCAGGGGGCCAGCCCCAGCATTTT.

This clonotype was picked up many times. The chain carries TRBV4-3 and TRBJ2-5, with D perhaps TRBD2 (6 bases). Germline CDR1 LGHNA, CDR2 YSLEER. V lost 2 bases and J 2 bases, leaving 12 bases between the germline ends. The CDR3 has 15 amino acids. The CDR3 nucleotides are TGCGCCAGCAGCCAATGGGCAGGGAGGCAAGAGACCCAGTACTTC. This translates into CASSQWAGRQETQYF.

The rearrangement links TRBV9 to TRBJ2-3; D unresolved. Trimming left V 1 base short and J 1 base short, with 10 bases between. CDR1 and CDR2 from the germline V gene are SGDLS and YYNGEE. The CDR3 has 15 residues. The CDR3 nucleotides are TGTGCCAGCAGCGTACTACAGTCCCGCACAGATACGCAGTATTTT. Translation gives CASSVLQSRTDTQYF.

CDR3 residues: CASSLIGQGGGELFF. For the CDR3, the DNA is TGTGCCAGCAGCTTGATAGGACAGGGTGGCGGGGAGCTGTTTTTT. The chain links TRBV7-2 to TRBJ2-2; the match to TRBD1 covers 8 bases. V gave up 3 bases and J gave up 7 bases; unmatched junction bases: 7. CDR1 and CDR2 (germline): SGHTA, FQGNSA. The CDR3 loop spans 15 amino acids.

V is TRBV6-6 and J is TRBJ1-6; TRBD1 is a possible D gene (5 bases). V was cut by 1 base and J by 7 bases, with 8 bases left in between. This CDR3 has 14 residues. Germline V lookup: CDR1 MNHNY, CDR2 SVGAGI (reference sequence). The CDR3 region is CASSYWGENSPLHF. For the CDR3, the DNA is TGTGCCAGCAGTTACTGGGGGGAAAATTCACCCCTCCACTTT.

This clonotype was counted a few times. The J gene is TRBJ2-3, the V gene TRBV2; D remains ambiguous. Trimming left V 3 bases short and J 2 bases short, with 9 bases between. Per the germline V gene, CDR1 is SNHLY and CDR2 is FYNNEI. CDR3 size: 14 residues. CDR3 amino acids: CASSEWVSTDTQYF. For the CDR3, the DNA is TGTGCCAGCAGTGAGTGGGTTTCCACAGATACGCAGTATTTT.

This clonotype was recorded many times. This chain joins TRBV4-3 and TRBJ2-5; D is ambiguous. The CDR3 length is 13 residues. Germline V gives CDR1 LGHNA, CDR2 YSLEER. V was trimmed by 2 bases and J by 2 bases, leaving 6 bases between them. The CDR3 reads CASSQSGQETQYF. The CDR3 DNA sequence: TGCGCCAGCAGCCAATCCGGGCAAGAGACCCAGTACTTC.

The sample holds a few counts of this clonotype. The V and J genes are TRBV25-1 and TRBJ2-3, with 12 bases matching TRBD2. The CDR3 has 15 residues. J lost 5 bases, V lost 7 bases, and 7 bases had no gene match. The germline gives CDR1 MGHDK, CDR2 SYGVNS. CDR3 in amino acids: CASNKPGLAGDTQYF. CDR3 coding DNA: TGTGCCAGCAACAAACCGGGACTAGCGGGAGATACGCAGTATTTT.

With regard to this clonotype: Being one base from a much bigger clone, this may be a read error. The chain has TRBV7-6 and TRBJ2-3; no clear D. This CDR3 is built from 13 residues. In germline, CDR1 is SGHVS, CDR2 FNYEAQ. DNA of the CDR3: TGTGCCAGCAGCTTTCGCGCCACAGATAGGCAGTATTTT. It is translated as CASSFRATDRQYF.

This clonotype was recorded many times. CDR3 sequence: CASSSGGSSPQHF. Written as DNA, the CDR3 is TGTGCCAGCAGCTCCGGGGGGTCTTCGCCCCAGCATTTT. The chain employs TRBV5-6 and TRBJ1-5; D is possibly TRBD1 (5 bases). In germline, CDR1 is SGHDT, CDR2 YYEEEE. V was shortened by 3 bases and J by 9 bases, with 13 bases between the two germline ends. CDR3 length: 13 residues. Full variable domain (missing parts from reference TRBV5-6 and TRBJ1-5): DAGVTQSPTHLIKTRGQQVTLRCSPKSGHDTVSWYQQALGQGPQFIFQYYEEEERQRGNFPDRFSGHQFPNYSSELNVNALLLGDSALYLCASSSGGSSPQHFGDGTRLSIL.

The DNA for the CDR3 is TGTGCCATCAGCAAGACTACCGGGGAGCTGTTTTTT. It encodes CAISKTTGELFF. The chain employs TRBV10-3 and TRBJ2-2; no reliable D call. The germline gives CDR1 ENHRY, CDR2 SYGVKD. The V end lost 6 bases, the J end lost 5 bases, and 7 bases lay between the germline ends. This CDR3 has 12 residues.